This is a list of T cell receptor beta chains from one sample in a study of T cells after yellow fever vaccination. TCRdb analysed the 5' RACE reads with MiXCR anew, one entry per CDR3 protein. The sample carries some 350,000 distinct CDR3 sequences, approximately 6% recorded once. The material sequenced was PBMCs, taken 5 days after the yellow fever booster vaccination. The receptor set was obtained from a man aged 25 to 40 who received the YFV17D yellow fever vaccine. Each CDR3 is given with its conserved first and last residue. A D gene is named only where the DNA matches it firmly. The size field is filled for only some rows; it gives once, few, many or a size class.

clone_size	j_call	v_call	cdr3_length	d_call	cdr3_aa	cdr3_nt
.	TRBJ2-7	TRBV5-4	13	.	CASSPGQSKVQYF	TGTGCCAGCAGCCCGGGCCAATCGAAGGTGCAGTACTTC
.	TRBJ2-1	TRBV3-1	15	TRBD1	CASSQGTGAGGEQFF	TGTGCCAGCAGCCAGGGGACAGGGGCAGGAGGTGAGCAGTTCTTC
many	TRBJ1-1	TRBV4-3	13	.	CASSHVTNTEAFF	TGCGCCAGCAGCCATGTAACAAACACTGAAGCTTTCTTT
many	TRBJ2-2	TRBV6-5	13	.	CASRGTGGGELFF	TGTGCCAGCAGAGGAACTGGAGGGGGGGAGCTGTTTTTT
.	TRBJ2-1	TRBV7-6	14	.	CASSLALSRFEQFF	TGTGCCAGCAGCTTAGCGCTAAGTAGGTTTGAGCAGTTCTTC
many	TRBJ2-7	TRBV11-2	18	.	CASSFKTGTLKLSYEQYF	TGTGCCAGCAGCTTTAAAACGGGGACCTTAAAGCTCTCCTACGAGCAGTACTTC
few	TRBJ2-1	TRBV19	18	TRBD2	CASSIAGLAGAGGNEQFF	TGTGCCAGTAGTATAGCGGGACTAGCGGGAGCCGGGGGAAATGAGCAGTTCTTC
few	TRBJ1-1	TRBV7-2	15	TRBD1	CASSREQGRGSEAFF	TGTGCCAGCAGCAGGGAACAGGGGAGAGGATCTGAAGCTTTCTTT
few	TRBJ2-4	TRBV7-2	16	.	CASSLNRLGAKNIQYF	TGTGCCAGCAGCCTCAACCGACTGGGGGCCAAAAACATTCAGTACTTC
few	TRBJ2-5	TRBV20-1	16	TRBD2	CSALQVAGDWAETQYF	TGCAGTGCCTTACAGGTAGCGGGAGACTGGGCGGAGACCCAGTACTTC
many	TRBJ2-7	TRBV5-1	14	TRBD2	CASSLTSGSLEQYF	TGCGCCAGCAGCTTAACGAGCGGGAGCCTCGAGCAGTACTTC
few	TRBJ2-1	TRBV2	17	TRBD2	CASSDPLGTSGTHEQFF	TGTGCCAGCAGTGACCCTTTAGGGACTAGCGGGACTCATGAGCAGTTCTTC
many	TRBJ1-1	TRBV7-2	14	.	CASMRGGWDTEAFF	TGTGCCAGCATGCGGGGGGGCTGGGACACTGAAGCTTTCTTT
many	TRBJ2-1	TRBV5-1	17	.	CASSLALGGGRYNEQFF	TGCGCCAGCAGCTTGGCCCTAGGTGGAGGGAGATACAATGAGCAGTTCTTC
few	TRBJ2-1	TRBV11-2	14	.	CASSLHSGYNEQFF	TGTGCCAGCAGCTTACACTCAGGCTACAATGAGCAGTTCTTC
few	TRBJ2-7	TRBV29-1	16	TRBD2	CSVEQTLSGSPYEQYF	TGCAGCGTCGAGCAAACCCTTAGCGGGAGCCCCTACGAGCAGTACTTC
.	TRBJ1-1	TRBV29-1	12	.	CSGLSLGVEAFF	TGCAGCGGCCTTTCTCTCGGGGTTGAAGCTTTCTTT
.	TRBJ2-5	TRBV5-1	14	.	CASSLRGERETQYF	TGCGCCAGCAGCTTGAGAGGGGAAAGGGAGACCCAGTACTTC
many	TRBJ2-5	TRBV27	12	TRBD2	CASRGGESTQYF	TGTGCCAGCAGGGGGGGGGAGTCGACCCAGTACTTC
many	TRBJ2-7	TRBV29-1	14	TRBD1	CSAGQGAGDGIRYF	TGCAGCGCCGGACAGGGGGCCGGGGACGGAATCCGGTACTTC
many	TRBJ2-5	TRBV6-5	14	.	CASSYSQGRETQYF	TGTGCCAGCAGTTACAGCCAGGGTCGGGAGACCCAGTACTTC
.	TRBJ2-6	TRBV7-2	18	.	CASSLAGGLYSGANVLTF	TGTGCCAGCAGCTTAGCAGGTGGACTCTACTCTGGGGCCAACGTCCTGACTTTC
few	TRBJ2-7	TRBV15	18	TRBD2	CATSRDISGSSSSYEQYF	TGTGCCACCAGCAGAGATATTAGCGGGAGCTCGAGCTCCTACGAGCAGTACTTC
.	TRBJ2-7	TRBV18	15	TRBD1	CASSSGQGGTYEQYF	TGTGCCAGCTCGTCCGGACAGGGCGGCACCTACGAGCAGTACTTC
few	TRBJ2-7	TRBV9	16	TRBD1	CASSVGPTGDSYEQYF	TGTGCCAGCAGCGTAGGTCCAACAGGGGATTCCTACGAGCAGTACTTC
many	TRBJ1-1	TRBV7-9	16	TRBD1	CASSDRQGGIQRGAFF	TGTGCCAGCAGCGATAGACAGGGGGGGATTCAGCGCGGAGCTTTCTTT
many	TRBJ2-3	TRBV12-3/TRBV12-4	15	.	CASRSLGGYSDTQYF	TGTGCCAGCAGAAGCCTGGGGGGCTATTCAGATACGCAGTATTTT
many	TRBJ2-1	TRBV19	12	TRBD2	CASSGLEDEQFF	TGTGCCAGTTCGGGACTAGAGGATGAGCAGTTCTTC
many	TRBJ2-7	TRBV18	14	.	CASSTGVGTYEQYF	TGTGCCAGCTCAACGGGAGTGGGAACCTACGAGCAGTACTTC
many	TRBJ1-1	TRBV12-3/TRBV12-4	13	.	CASGKGSNTEAFF	TGTGCCAGCGGGAAGGGGTCCAACACTGAAGCTTTCTTT
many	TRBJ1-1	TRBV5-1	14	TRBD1	CASSSGTGGTEAFF	TGCGCCAGCAGCTCCGGGACAGGGGGCACTGAAGCTTTCTTT
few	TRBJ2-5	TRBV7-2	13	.	CASSFGRTETQYF	TGTGCCAGCAGCTTTGGCAGGACAGAGACCCAGTACTTC
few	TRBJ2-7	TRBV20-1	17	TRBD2	CSAAPQRGAGVIYEQYF	TGCAGTGCCGCACCCCAGAGGGGAGCGGGAGTTATCTACGAGCAGTACTTC
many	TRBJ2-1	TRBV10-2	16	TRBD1	CASSESITGGGNEQFF	TGCGCCAGCAGTGAGTCGATAACAGGGGGCGGAAATGAGCAGTTCTTC
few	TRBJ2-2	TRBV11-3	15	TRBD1	CASSRSGTGLGELFF	TGTGCCAGCAGCCGTTCCGGGACAGGGTTAGGGGAGCTGTTTTTT
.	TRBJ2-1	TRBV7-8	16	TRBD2	CASSPRTGGRYNEQFF	TGTGCCAGCAGCCCTAGGACTGGCGGGAGGTACAATGAGCAGTTCTTC
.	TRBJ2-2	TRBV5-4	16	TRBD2	CASSSPQAGGTGELFF	TGTGCCAGCAGCTCCCCACAAGCGGGAGGCACCGGGGAGCTGTTTTTT
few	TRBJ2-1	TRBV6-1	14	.	CASRPGSPYNEQFF	TGTGCCAGCAGACCGGGGAGTCCCTACAATGAGCAGTTCTTC
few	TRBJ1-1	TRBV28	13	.	CASSFAFNTEAFF	TGTGCCAGCAGTTTTGCGTTCAACACTGAAGCTTTCTTT
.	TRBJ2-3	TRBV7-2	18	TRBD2	CASSLSGRALLGTDTQYF	TGTGCCAGCAGCCTTAGCGGGAGGGCCCTCTTAGGCACAGATACGCAGTATTTT
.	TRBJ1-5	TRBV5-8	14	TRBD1	CASSVQGSSQPQHF	TGTGCCAGCAGCGTACAGGGGTCCTCTCAGCCCCAGCATTTT
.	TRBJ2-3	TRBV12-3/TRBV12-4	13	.	CASSLVPEDTQYF	TGTGCCAGCAGTTTGGTGCCGGAAGATACGCAGTATTTT
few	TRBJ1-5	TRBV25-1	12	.	CASSGYNQPQHF	TGTGCCAGCAGTGGATATAATCAGCCCCAGCATTTT
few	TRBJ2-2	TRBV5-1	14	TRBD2	CASGTSGYTGELFF	TGCGCCAGCGGGACTAGCGGTTACACCGGGGAGCTGTTTTTT
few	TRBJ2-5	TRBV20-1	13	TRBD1	CSAFLTGVETQYF	TGCAGTGCTTTTTTGACAGGGGTGGAGACCCAGTACTTC
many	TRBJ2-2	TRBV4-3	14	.	CASSRGQYTGELFF	TGCGCCAGCAGTCGAGGACAGTACACCGGGGAGCTGTTTTTT
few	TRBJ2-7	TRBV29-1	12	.	CSVVGSGYEQYF	TGCAGCGTTGTAGGGAGTGGCTACGAGCAGTACTTC
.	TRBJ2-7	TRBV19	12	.	CATADSPYEQYF	TGTGCCACTGCGGACAGCCCCTACGAGCAGTACTTC
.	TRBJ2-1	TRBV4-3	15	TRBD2	CAASARTSGTHEQFF	TGCGCCGCCAGCGCCCGGACTAGCGGGACCCATGAGCAGTTCTTC
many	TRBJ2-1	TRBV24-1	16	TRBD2	CATSDGGLAGVTEQFF	TGTGCCACCAGTGATGGGGGGCTAGCGGGAGTAACTGAGCAGTTCTTC
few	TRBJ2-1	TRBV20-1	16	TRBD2	CSAREMVASGSTQQFF	TGCAGTGCTAGAGAGATGGTGGCTAGCGGCTCCACCCAGCAGTTCTTC